The 11 T cell receptor beta chains below all came from one sample that was sequenced in a study of cytomegalovirus exposure and HLA in healthy donors (dated by TCRdb to the late 2010s). The library relied on the immunoSEQ multiplex PCR assay. A mixture of 60 forward primers for TCR Vbeta segments and 13 reverse primers for TCR Jbeta segments was used in the multiplex PCR. TCRdb took over this immuneACCESS table, retaining in-frame rearrangements with V and J assigned. Such tables are incomplete; in checked studies, under half of the missing clones stem from an unresolved V gene, and the remainder is unexplained. The sample table shows fewer than 150,000 clones, and 85% are seen once. Approximately 6.7% of the sample lies in the top ten. Material: PBMCs. Receptors originate from a woman aged 25 to 45 in good health and CMV-seropositive.

The V and J genes are TRBV28 and TRBJ2-1; D possibly corresponds to TRBD2 (6 bases). Germline V CDR1 and CDR2: MDHEN, SYDVKM. The ends were cut back, 8 bases at V and 0 bases at J, with 14 bases in the middle. The CDR3 contains 15 residues. CDR3 loop: CASSIGGVSYNEQFF. The CDR3 coding sequence is TGTGCCAGCTCCATCGGGGGTGTCTCCTACAATGAGCAGTTCTTC.

The V gene is TRBV5-1, the J gene TRBJ2-5; perhaps TRBD2 as D (5 bases). CDR1 and CDR2 from the germline V gene are SGHRS and YFSETQ. This CDR3 region has 13 residues. V lost 0 bases, J lost 4 bases, and 7 bases lay in between. As DNA, the CDR3 is TGCGCCAGCAGCTTGGGAAGCGGAGAGACCCAGTACTTC. Residues: CASSLGSGETQYF.

This chain connects TRBV6-6 to TRBJ2-7; tentative D call: TRBD1 (5 bases). This CDR3 is built from 14 residues. Trimming removed 6 bases at V and 3 bases at J, with 15 bases between. CDR1 is MNHNY and CDR2 is SVGAGI in the germline V gene (reference sequence). The CDR3 region has the DNA TGTGCCAGCAGGGTAGGGGCGAACGGCTACGAGCAGTACTTC. This translates into CASRVGANGYEQYF.

This sequence joins TRBV9 and TRBJ1-6, with 7 bases lining up with TRBD1. Germline CDR1 is SGDLS and CDR2 is YYNGEE. The CDR3 is made up of 17 amino acids. With 3 bases clipped from V and 0 bases from J, the junction kept 6 bases outside the gene matches. The CDR3 DNA reads as TGTGCCAGCAGCGCTCAACAGGGGAACTCCTATAATTCACCCCTCCACTTT. Translated: CASSAQQGNSYNSPLHF.

The CDR3 reads CASRPLAGEGYEQYF. The CDR3 DNA reads as TGCGCCAGCAGACCCTTAGCGGGAGAGGGGTACGAGCAGTACTTC. The genes are TRBV5-1 and TRBJ2-7; 9 bases are shared with TRBD2. The CDR3 is 15 amino acids. Trimming took 5 bases from V and 4 from J; bases not matched to a gene: 10. Germline values: CDR1 SGHRS, CDR2 YFSETQ.

V gene TRBV5-6 combines with J gene TRBJ2-1; TRBD2 aligns across 12 bases. Looked up from germline, CDR1 is SGHDT and CDR2 is YYEEEE. The CDR3 has 18 amino acids. The junction had 17 bases not matched to a gene; V was cut back by 3 bases and J by 10 bases. The CDR3 region is CASSWELAGGLSAEEQFF. CDR3 DNA: TGTGCCAGCAGCTGGGAACTAGCGGGAGGCCTCTCGGCAGAGGAGCAGTTCTTC.

The chain recombines TRBV10-3 with TRBJ2-5, with 11 bases matching TRBD1. This CDR3 has 15 residues. Germline V gene data show CDR1 as ENHRY and CDR2 as SYGVKD. Trimming at V came to 8 bases and at J to 1 base, leaving 6 bases not matched to a gene. This CDR3 is CAIGQGALSQETQYF. The CDR3 DNA sequence: TGTGCCATCGGACAGGGGGCGTTGAGCCAAGAGACCCAGTACTTC.

The V gene is TRBV28, the J gene TRBJ2-3; 7 nucleotides line up with TRBD1. Looked up from germline, CDR1 is MDHEN and CDR2 is SYDVKM. Losses at the gene ends were 6 bases for V and 0 bases for J; bases not matched to a gene: 6. The CDR3 runs to 15 residues. This CDR3 reads CASRAGTVSTDTQYF. CDR3 nucleotide sequence: TGTGCCAGCAGGGCCGGGACAGTTAGCACAGATACGCAGTATTTT.

This clone was detected a few times. The chain carries TRBV5-6 and TRBJ2-1, with 8 bases identical to TRBD1. The V segment lost 7 bases and the J segment 6 bases; nucleotides outside the gene matches: 15. Germline-derived CDR1 and CDR2 are SGHDT and YYEEEE. The CDR3 consists of 16 residues. The CDR3 loop reads CASSPWTGTYSNEQFF. CDR3 coding DNA: TGTGCCAGCTCCCCCTGGACAGGGACGTATTCCAATGAGCAGTTCTTC.

This clone was seen only once. This chain joins TRBV2 and TRBJ2-5; D perhaps matches TRBD1 (6 bases). The CDR3 consists of 12 residues. CDR1 is SNHLY and CDR2 is FYNNEI in the germline V gene. Trimming left V 10 bases short and J 5 bases short, with 14 bases between. The CDR3 DNA reads TGTGCCACCACAGGGAATCAGGAGACCCAGTACTTC. Its protein product is CATTGNQETQYF.

This clone was picked up one time. The rearrangement links TRBV5-6 to TRBJ2-7; 12 nucleotides line up with TRBD2. V was pared by 3 bases and J by 3 bases, with 16 bases of the junction left unmatched. Germline assignment: CDR1 SGHDT and CDR2 YYEEEE. The CDR3 sequence is 19 residues long. DNA for the CDR3: TGTGCCAGCAGCTCTGGGTGGGGTCTAGCGGGGGGGCAAAACTACGAGCAGTACTTC. Translated: CASSSGWGLAGGQNYEQYF.